The T cell receptor beta chain described here comes from a study of blood T cell repertoires in COVID-19. As for the study in general: Material from acute and convalescent COVID-19 was sourced from the United States, Italy and Spain. From T cells, B-cell-depleted T cells, or PBMCs came the material, which was cDNA or gDNA.

The authors' processing: It was from reference gene primer amplification that nucleated cell counts were estimated. The repertoire was sequenced with immunoSEQ multiplex PCR; TCRdb's copy has only in-frame clones and lacks some. That table is the source of V, J and clone size, and D and trimming were worked out from the DNA. The sample has approximately 310,000 clones, over 75% seen once; the top ten hold 1%. V trimming: 3 bases; J trimming: 0 bases; junction bases outside the gene matches: 5. The CDR3 is 15 amino acids. Germline V gene lookup returns CDR1 SGHRS and CDR2 YFSETQ. This sequence originates from a man aged 45 to 65 with active or convalescent COVID-19. The chain is built from TRBV5-1 and TRBJ2-5; 7 bases are a match to TRBD2. The specimen sequenced was peripheral blood. CDR3: CASSSAGTNQETQYF. The CDR3 DNA is TGCGCCAGCAGCTCCGCCGGGACTAACCAAGAGACCCAGTACTTC.